What follows are 26 T cell receptor beta chains derived from one specimen sequenced in a study of blood T cell repertoires in COVID-19. The table came from immunoSEQ multiplex PCR; TCRdb's copy has only in-frame clones and leaves some out. The profile covers some 180,000 clones, with 75% to 85% appearing a single time and less than 15% taken by the ten largest. Sequencing was performed on peripheral blood. Receptor source: a human donor in a cohort sampled during active COVID-19.

The chain is built from TRBV5-8 and TRBJ1-5; D perhaps matches TRBD1 (6 bases). The CDR3 length is 15 residues. Trimming took 4 bases from V and 2 from J, leaving 13 bases between them. Germline values: CDR1 SGHTS, CDR2 YDEGEE. The CDR3 here is CASSTNRVGNQPQHF. The CDR3 DNA follows: TGTGCCAGCAGCACAAACAGGGTCGGCAATCAGCCCCAGCATTTT.

The V and J genes are TRBV18 and TRBJ2-6, with a possible D match to TRBD1 (5 bases). The germline gives CDR1 KGHSH, CDR2 LQKENI. This CDR3 spans 16 amino acids. The V gene lost 1 base and the J gene lost 0 bases, with 7 bases spanning the gap. This chain's CDR3 is CASSPQTGSGANVLTF. CDR3 bases: TGTGCCAGCTCACCACAAACAGGCTCTGGGGCCAACGTCCTGACTTTC.

The chain combines TRBV19 with TRBJ1-5; D is possibly TRBD1 (6 bases). Trimming cost V 1 base and J 0 bases, with 10 bases left between them. CDR1 and CDR2 from the germline V gene are LNHDA and SQIVND (reference sequence). This CDR3 region has 16 residues. The CDR3 region is CASSIADRYSNQPQHF. The CDR3 nucleotides read TGTGCCAGTAGTATAGCGGACAGATATAGCAATCAGCCCCAGCATTTT.

The rearrangement uses TRBV12-2 and TRBJ1-1; TRBD1, the D gene given by the table, was not confirmed from the DNA. TRBV12-2 is a documented pseudogene. The CDR3 spans 16 residues. CDR3 sequence reads: CASRLAVQGADTEAFF. The CDR3 nucleotides read TGTGCAAGTCGCTTAGCAGTACAGGGGGCGGACACTGAAGCTTTCTTT.

This clone has only one observation. The gene calls are TRBV28 and TRBJ2-7; 12 bases map to TRBD1. Looked up from germline, CDR1 is MDHEN and CDR2 is SYDVKM. This CDR3 has 17 residues. V lost 5 bases, J lost 6 bases, and 14 bases stayed unmatched. CDR3 protein: CASSILPRGQGAFEQYF. CDR3 DNA sequence: TGTGCCAGCAGTATTCTGCCTAGGGGACAGGGGGCTTTCGAGCAGTACTTC.

This clone was seen once. This rearrangement joins TRBV9 to TRBJ2-2, with D possibly matching TRBD1 (5 bases). The V end lost 3 bases, the J end lost 8 bases, and 11 bases lay between the germline ends. The CDR3 is made up of 13 amino acids. In germline, CDR1 is SGDLS, CDR2 YYNGEE. This CDR3 is CASSGRQSGELFF. CDR3 DNA sequence: TGTGCCAGCAGCGGACGACAGTCGGGGGAGCTGTTTTTT.

This chain links TRBV9 with TRBJ2-1; maybe TRBD1 (5 bases). Germline V gene sequence: CDR1 SGDLS, CDR2 YYNGEE. This CDR3 comprises 12 residues. The V end lost 4 bases, the J end lost 7 bases, and 9 bases lay between the germline ends. The CDR3: CASSSQVNEQFF. CDR3 DNA: TGTGCCAGCAGCTCACAGGTTAATGAGCAGTTCTTC.

The chain couples TRBV5-1 to TRBJ2-3; D not certain. The CDR3 extends over 14 amino acids. The germline V gene has CDR1 SGHRS and CDR2 YFSETQ. Trimming removed 4 bases at V and 0 bases at J, with 9 bases between. The CDR3 is CASSIELSTDTQYF. The CDR3 DNA sequence: TGCGCCAGCAGCATCGAACTGAGCACAGATACGCAGTATTTT.

V and J are TRBV30 and TRBJ2-1; 12 bases map to TRBD2. After removal of 4 bases from V and 4 bases from J, the junction contained 17 bases not matched to a gene. This CDR3 has 19 amino acids. Germline CDR1 GTSNPN, CDR2 SVGIG (reference sequence). CDR3 DNA sequence: TGTGCCTGGAATGGTCTAGCGGGAGGGCCTAAGCCCACGTACAATGAGCAGTTCTTC. It specifies CAWNGLAGGPKPTYNEQFF.

The genes are TRBV18 and TRBJ2-7, with D uncertain. Germline CDR1 and CDR2: KGHSH and LQKENI. This CDR3 has 15 residues. The V gene lost 3 bases and the J gene lost 5 bases, with 17 bases spanning the gap. The CDR3, as DNA: TGTGCCAGCTCACCTGACGCCCTACGGGTCCACGAGCAGTACTTC. It specifies CASSPDALRVHEQYF.

The chain recombines TRBV19 with TRBJ2-7; 7 nucleotides match TRBD2. The junction had 10 bases not matched to a gene; V was cut back by 6 bases and J by 2 bases. This CDR3 is built from 15 residues. Germline V CDR1 and CDR2: LNHDA, SQIVND (reference sequence). The CDR3 DNA reads as TGTGCCAGTAGCTCCAGCGGGATCGGCCCCTACGAGCAGTACTTC. Translated, it gives CASSSSGIGPYEQYF.

V is TRBV19 and J is TRBJ2-7; D possibly corresponds to TRBD2 (6 bases). This CDR3 is 14 amino acids long. From germline, CDR1 is LNHDA and CDR2 SQIVND (reference sequence). V lost 5 bases and J lost 0, with 11 bases in between. The CDR3 region is CASSATSSSYEQYF. CDR3 nucleotide sequence: TGTGCCAGTAGTGCCACTAGCTCCTCCTACGAGCAGTACTTC.

The chain couples TRBV7-8 to TRBJ1-1, with D tentatively TRBD1 (5 bases). The CDR3 consists of 14 residues. The V and J ends lost 4 bases and 4 bases respectively, with 13 bases between them. Germline lookup yields CDR1 SGHVS and CDR2 FQNEAQ. CDR3 amino acids: CASSSRVFSTEAFF. In nucleotides, the CDR3 is TGTGCCAGCAGCTCCAGGGTATTCAGCACTGAAGCTTTCTTT.

As DNA, the CDR3 is TGTGCCAGCAGCCTCAGGACTAGCCACACCGGGGAGCTGTTTTTT. This translates into CASSLRTSHTGELFF. The chain couples TRBV7-2 to TRBJ2-2, with 8 bases fitting TRBD2. The CDR3 loop spans 15 amino acids. With 5 bases clipped from V and 3 bases from J, the junction kept 5 bases outside the gene matches. From germline, CDR1 is SGHTA and CDR2 FQGNSA.

This sequence joins TRBV6-5 and TRBJ1-5; TRBD1 matches at 8 bases. The germline V gene has CDR1 MNHEY and CDR2 SVGAGI. The V gene end was trimmed by 7 bases and the J gene end by 7 bases; junction bases not matched to a gene: 6. The CDR3 covers 13 residues. This chain's CDR3 is CASNDRGRQPQHF. The DNA of the CDR3 is TGTGCCAGCAACGACAGGGGAAGGCAGCCCCAGCATTTT.

This clone was counted at least ten times. The chain joins TRBV2 to TRBJ1-1; D possibly corresponds to TRBD1 (5 bases). The germline V and J ends were trimmed by 3 bases and 4 bases, with 6 bases remaining between them. Looked up from germline, CDR1 is SNHLY and CDR2 is FYNNEI. This CDR3 is 12 amino acids long. The CDR3 region is CASSDQGTEAFF. The CDR3 coding sequence is TGTGCCAGCAGTGATCAGGGCACTGAAGCTTTCTTT. The whole variable domain, filled in from reference TRBV2 and TRBJ1-1, reads EPEVTQTPSHQVTQMGQEVILRCVPISNHLYFYWYRQILGQKVEFLVSFYNNEISEKSEIFDDQFSVERPDGSNFTLKIRSTKLEDSAMYFCASSDQGTEAFFGQGTRLTVV.

V gene TRBV4-1 combines with J gene TRBJ2-1; TRBD2 matches 10 bases. Germline V CDR1 and CDR2: MGHRA, YSYEKL. The J segment lost 1 base and the V segment lost 3 bases, leaving 9 bases of the junction unmatched. This CDR3 spans 18 amino acids. CDR3 nucleotide sequence: TGCGCCAGCAGCCACCCCCCCCTAGCGGGAGAGTCCTACAATGAGCAGTTCTTC. Amino acids: CASSHPPLAGESYNEQFF.

The chain couples TRBV19 to TRBJ2-7; 12 bases fit TRBD2. With V trimmed by 2 bases and J by 3 bases, 8 bases remained unmatched. The germline V gene has CDR1 LNHDA and CDR2 SQIVND (reference sequence). The CDR3 has 17 amino acids. The CDR3, as DNA: TGTGCCAGTAGTATAATTTGGAGGACTAGCGGGGACTACGAGCAGTACTTC. Its protein product is CASSIIWRTSGDYEQYF.

This sequence joins TRBV5-1 and TRBJ2-5; TRBD2 matches at 9 bases. Germline CDR1 reads SGHRS; CDR2 reads YFSETQ. This CDR3 has 15 amino acids. With 0 bases clipped from V and 5 bases from J, the junction kept 5 bases outside the gene matches. This CDR3 is CASSLGLAGVETQYF. The CDR3 DNA follows: TGCGCCAGCAGCTTGGGGTTAGCGGGAGTGGAGACCCAGTACTTC.

CDR3 region: CASSSRGLGHEQYF. DNA for the CDR3: TGTGCCAGCAGCTCCCGTGGCCTGGGCCACGAGCAGTACTTC. This sequence joins TRBV7-2 and TRBJ2-7, with D unresolved. This CDR3 contains 14 residues. V was trimmed by 4 bases and J by 5 bases, leaving 15 bases between them. In germline, CDR1 is SGHTA, CDR2 FQGNSA.

This rearrangement joins TRBV7-9 to TRBJ2-5; TRBD2 matches 10 bases. The CDR3 length is 15 residues. Losses at the gene ends were 2 bases for V and 4 bases for J; bases not matched to a gene: 4. Germline-derived CDR1 and CDR2 are SEHNR and FQNEAQ (reference sequence). The CDR3 sequence is CASSLTSGNSETQYF. CDR3 in DNA: TGTGCCAGCAGCTTAACTAGCGGGAATTCAGAGACCCAGTACTTC. Based on the CDR3 plus reference TRBV7-9 and TRBJ2-5, the full variable domain is DTGVSQNPRHKITKRGQNVTFRCDPISEHNRLYWYRQTLGQGPEFLTYFQNEAQLEKSRLLSDRFSAERPKGSFSTLEIQRTEQGDSAMYLCASSLTSGNSETQYFGPGTRLLVL.

The chain couples TRBV28 to TRBJ1-5; 8 bases line up with TRBD1. V was clipped by 7 bases and J by 6 bases; unmatched bases: 5. The CDR3 covers 13 residues. The V gene's germline CDR1 is MDHEN and CDR2 SYDVKM. The CDR3 region has the DNA TGTGCCAGCAAAGACAGGGGTTTTCAGCCCCAGCATTTT. Amino acid sequence: CASKDRGFQPQHF.

V and J are TRBV14 and TRBJ2-7; 9 bases fit TRBD1. This CDR3 has 18 amino acids. Losses at the gene ends were 4 bases for V and 2 bases for J; bases not matched to a gene: 15. Per the germline V gene, CDR1 is SGHDN and CDR2 is FVKESK. The CDR3 reads CASSPQGPRDRATYEQYF. CDR3 DNA sequence: TGTGCCAGCAGCCCCCAGGGTCCCCGGGACAGGGCTACCTACGAGCAGTACTTC.

Comment on this clone: The junction departs from the called germline gene at one end, perhaps through a read error. The chain employs TRBV6-6 and TRBJ1-2; D is uncertain. This CDR3 has 13 residues. In germline, CDR1 is MNHNY, CDR2 SVGAGI (reference sequence). The CDR3 reads CASSTAETMMRAF. CDR3 nucleotides: TGTGCCAGCAGTACAGCCGAGACAATGATGAGGGCCTTC.

This clone showed up just a few times. The chain recombines TRBV7-9 with TRBJ2-7; no firm D call. Trimming left V 5 bases short and J 3 bases short, with 11 bases between. This CDR3 region has 13 residues. CDR1 is SEHNR and CDR2 is FQNEAQ in the germline V gene (reference sequence). The CDR3 reads CASSPLGSYEQYF. The CDR3 DNA is TGTGCCAGCAGCCCCCTAGGAAGCTACGAGCAGTACTTC.

The gene calls are TRBV9 and TRBJ1-6; 12 positions agree with TRBD1. The germline CDR1 and CDR2 sequences are SGDLS and YYNGEE. J lost 9 bases, V lost 4 bases, and 5 bases had no gene match. The CDR3 is made up of 15 amino acids. CDR3 nucleotide sequence: TGTGCCAGCAGCTCGGGACAGGGGGCAAGTTCACCCCTCCACTTT. It encodes CASSSGQGASSPLHF.